This is a list of T cell receptor beta chains from one sample in a study of prognosis after radiotherapy for stage I lung cancer. MiXCR, run by TCRdb on the multiplex PCR reads, gives a single entry per CDR3 protein. The data hold about 26,000 distinct CDR3 sequences, with about 30% observed a single time. Sequencing used PBMCs, obtained before or after stereotactic body radiation therapy (not recorded which). These receptors were taken from a donor over 45 with non-small cell lung cancer. The CDR3 runs from the conserved cysteine through the conserved F or W. The order of the fields is CDR3 protein, V gene, CDR3 length.

CASSLNPGQGAGYTF TRBV27 15
CASSKDRAATGELFF TRBV2 15
CASSSIDSAFF TRBV6-2/TRBV6-3 11
CASSLGDWSGPAKNIQYF TRBV28 18
CASRPGTGNSPLHF TRBV7-9 14
CASSSGTSTDTQYF TRBV2 14
CASSSAGGGGYEQYF TRBV7-8 15
CAAFSLNYGYTF TRBV28 12
CASSFRGMANTGELFF TRBV11-3 16
CASSLGGDEQYF TRBV7-6 12
CASSYTSGGNGEQFF TRBV6-4 15